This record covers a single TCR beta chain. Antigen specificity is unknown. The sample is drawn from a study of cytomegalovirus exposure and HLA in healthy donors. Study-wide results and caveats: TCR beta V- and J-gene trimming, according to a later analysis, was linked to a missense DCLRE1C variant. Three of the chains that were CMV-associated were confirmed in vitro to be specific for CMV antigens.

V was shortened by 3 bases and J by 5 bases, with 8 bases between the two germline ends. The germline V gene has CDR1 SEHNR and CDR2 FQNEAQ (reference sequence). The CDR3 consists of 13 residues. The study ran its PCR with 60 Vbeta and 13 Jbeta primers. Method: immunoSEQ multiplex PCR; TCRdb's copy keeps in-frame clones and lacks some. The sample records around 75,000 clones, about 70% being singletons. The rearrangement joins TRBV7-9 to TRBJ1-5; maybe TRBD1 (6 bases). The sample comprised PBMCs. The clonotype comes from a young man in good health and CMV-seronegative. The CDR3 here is CASSLTGDQPQHF. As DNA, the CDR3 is TGTGCCAGCAGCTTGACAGGAGATCAGCCCCAGCATTTT.